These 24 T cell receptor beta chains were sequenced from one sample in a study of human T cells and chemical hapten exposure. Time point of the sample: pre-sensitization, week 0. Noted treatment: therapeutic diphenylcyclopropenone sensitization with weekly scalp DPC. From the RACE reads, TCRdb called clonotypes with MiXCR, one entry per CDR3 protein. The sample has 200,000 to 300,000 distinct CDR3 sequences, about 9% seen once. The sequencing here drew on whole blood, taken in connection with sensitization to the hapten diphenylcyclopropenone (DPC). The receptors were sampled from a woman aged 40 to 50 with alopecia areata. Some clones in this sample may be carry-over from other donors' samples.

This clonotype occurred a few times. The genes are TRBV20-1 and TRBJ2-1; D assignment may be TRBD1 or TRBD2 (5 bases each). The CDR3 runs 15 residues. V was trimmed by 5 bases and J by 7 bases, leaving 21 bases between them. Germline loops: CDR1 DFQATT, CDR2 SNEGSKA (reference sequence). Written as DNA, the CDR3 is TGCAGTGCTCGACTCCGCTCCGGGGCTTGGAATGAGCAGTTCTTC. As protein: CSARLRSGAWNEQFF.

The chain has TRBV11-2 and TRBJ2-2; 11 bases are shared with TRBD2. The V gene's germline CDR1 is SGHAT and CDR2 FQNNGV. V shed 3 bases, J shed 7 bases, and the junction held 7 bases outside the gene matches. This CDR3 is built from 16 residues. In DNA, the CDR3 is TGTGCCAGCAGCTTCCGACTAGCGGGGATTGGCGGGGAGCTGTTTTTT. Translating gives CASSFRLAGIGGELFF.

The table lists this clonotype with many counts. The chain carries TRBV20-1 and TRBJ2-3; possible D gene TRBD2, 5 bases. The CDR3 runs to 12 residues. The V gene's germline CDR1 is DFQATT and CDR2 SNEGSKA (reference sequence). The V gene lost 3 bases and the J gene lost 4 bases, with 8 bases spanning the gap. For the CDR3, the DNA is TGCAGTGCTAGCCCGAGGGCAGATACGCAGTATTTT. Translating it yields CSASPRADTQYF.

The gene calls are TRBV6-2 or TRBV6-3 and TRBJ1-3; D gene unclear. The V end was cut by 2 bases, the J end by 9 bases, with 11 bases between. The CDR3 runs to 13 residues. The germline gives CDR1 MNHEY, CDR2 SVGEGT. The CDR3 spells CASSYDDFGTIYF. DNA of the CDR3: TGTGCCAGCAGTTACGACGACTTTGGCACCATATATTTT.

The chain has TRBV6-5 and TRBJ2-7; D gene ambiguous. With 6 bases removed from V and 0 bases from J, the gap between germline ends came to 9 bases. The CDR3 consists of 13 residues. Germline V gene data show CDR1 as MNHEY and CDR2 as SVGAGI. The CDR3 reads CASRESSSYEQYF. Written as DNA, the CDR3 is TGTGCCAGCAGGGAGTCCTCCTCCTACGAGCAGTACTTC.

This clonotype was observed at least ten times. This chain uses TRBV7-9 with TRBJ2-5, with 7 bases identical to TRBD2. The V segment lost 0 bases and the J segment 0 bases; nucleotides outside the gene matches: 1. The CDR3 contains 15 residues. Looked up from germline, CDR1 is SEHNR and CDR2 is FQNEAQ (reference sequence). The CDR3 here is CASSLAGGYQETQYF. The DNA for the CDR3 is TGTGCCAGCAGCTTAGCGGGAGGGTACCAAGAGACCCAGTACTTC.

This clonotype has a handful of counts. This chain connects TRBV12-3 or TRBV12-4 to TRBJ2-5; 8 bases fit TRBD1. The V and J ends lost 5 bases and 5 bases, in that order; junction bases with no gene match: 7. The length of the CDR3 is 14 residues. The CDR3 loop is CASSETRDRETQYF. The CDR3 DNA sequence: TGTGCCAGCAGTGAGACACGGGACAGGGAGACCCAGTACTTC.

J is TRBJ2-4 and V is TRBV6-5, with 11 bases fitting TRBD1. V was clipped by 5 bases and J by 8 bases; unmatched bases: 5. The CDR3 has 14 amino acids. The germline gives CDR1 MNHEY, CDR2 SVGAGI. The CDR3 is CASSPGTGGHIQYF. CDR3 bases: TGTGCCAGCAGTCCCGGGACAGGGGGACACATTCAGTACTTC.

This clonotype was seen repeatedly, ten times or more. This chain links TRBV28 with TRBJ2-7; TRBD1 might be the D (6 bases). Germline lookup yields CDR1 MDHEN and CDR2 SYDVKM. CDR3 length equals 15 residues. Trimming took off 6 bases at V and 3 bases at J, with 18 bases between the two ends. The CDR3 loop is CASRKQGPQGYEQYF. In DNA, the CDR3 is TGTGCCAGCAGGAAACAGGGTCCCCAGGGCTACGAGCAGTACTTC.

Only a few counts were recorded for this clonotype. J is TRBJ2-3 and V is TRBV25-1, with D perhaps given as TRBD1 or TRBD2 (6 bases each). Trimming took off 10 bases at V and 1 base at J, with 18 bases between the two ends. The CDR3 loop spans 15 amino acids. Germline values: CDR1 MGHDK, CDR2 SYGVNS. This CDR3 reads CATQGSGARTDTQYF. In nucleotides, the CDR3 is TGTGCCACCCAAGGTTCGGGGGCCCGCACAGATACGCAGTATTTT.

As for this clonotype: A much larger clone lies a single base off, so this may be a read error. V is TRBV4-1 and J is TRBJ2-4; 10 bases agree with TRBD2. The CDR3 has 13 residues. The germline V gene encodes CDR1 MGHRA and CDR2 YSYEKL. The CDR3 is CASCQAAGLARYF. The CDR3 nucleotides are TGCGCCAGCTGCCAAGCGGCGGGACTAGCGCGGTACTTC.

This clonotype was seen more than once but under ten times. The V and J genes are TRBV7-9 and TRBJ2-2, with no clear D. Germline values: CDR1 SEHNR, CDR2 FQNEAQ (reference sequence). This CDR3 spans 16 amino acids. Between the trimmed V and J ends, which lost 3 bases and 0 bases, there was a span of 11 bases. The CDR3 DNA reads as TGTGCCAGCAGCTTTTATACGGGCGCGAACACCGGGGAGCTGTTTTTT. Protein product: CASSFYTGANTGELFF.

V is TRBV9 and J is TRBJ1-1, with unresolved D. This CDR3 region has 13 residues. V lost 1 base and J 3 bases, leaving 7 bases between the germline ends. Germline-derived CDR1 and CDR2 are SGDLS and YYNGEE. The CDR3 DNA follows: TGTGCCAGCAGCGTACACTGGGACACTGAAGCTTTCTTT. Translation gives CASSVHWDTEAFF.

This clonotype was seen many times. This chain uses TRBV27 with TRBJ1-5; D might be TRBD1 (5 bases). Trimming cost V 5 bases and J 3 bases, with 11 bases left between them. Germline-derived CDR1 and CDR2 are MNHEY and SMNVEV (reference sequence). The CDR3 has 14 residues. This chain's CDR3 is CASSPRDLNQPQHF. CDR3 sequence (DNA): TGTGCCAGCAGTCCCAGGGATCTCAATCAGCCCCAGCATTTT.

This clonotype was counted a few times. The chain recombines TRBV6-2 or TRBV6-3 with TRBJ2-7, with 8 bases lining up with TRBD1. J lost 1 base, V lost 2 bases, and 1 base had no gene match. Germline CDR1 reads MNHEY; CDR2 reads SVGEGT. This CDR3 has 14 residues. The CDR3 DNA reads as TGTGCCAGCAGTTACGGACAGGGTTCCTACGAGCAGTACTTC. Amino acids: CASSYGQGSYEQYF.

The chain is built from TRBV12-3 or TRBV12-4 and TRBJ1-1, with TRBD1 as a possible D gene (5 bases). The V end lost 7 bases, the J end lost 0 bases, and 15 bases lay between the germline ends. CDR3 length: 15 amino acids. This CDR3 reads CASTPWGAVNTEAFF. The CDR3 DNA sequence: TGTGCCAGCACCCCCTGGGGCGCAGTGAACACTGAAGCTTTCTTT.

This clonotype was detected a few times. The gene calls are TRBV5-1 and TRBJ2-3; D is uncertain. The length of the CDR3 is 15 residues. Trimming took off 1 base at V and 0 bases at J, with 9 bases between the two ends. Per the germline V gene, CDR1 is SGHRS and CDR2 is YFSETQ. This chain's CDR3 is CASSLSLGSTDTQYF. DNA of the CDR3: TGCGCCAGCAGCTTGAGTTTGGGGAGCACAGATACGCAGTATTTT.

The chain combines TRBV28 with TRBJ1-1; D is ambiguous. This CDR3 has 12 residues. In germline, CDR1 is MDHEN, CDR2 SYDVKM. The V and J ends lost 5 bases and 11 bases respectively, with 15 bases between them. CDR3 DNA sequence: TGTGCCAGCAGTCCCTCGTCACGAGTGGCTTTCTTT. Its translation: CASSPSSRVAFF.

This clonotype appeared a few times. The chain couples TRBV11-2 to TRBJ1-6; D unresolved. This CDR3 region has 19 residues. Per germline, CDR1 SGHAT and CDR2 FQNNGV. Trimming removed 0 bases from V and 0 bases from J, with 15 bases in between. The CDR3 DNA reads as TGTGCCAGCAGCTTAGATAGACCTTCCCGGAGCTCCTATAATTCACCCCTCCACTTT. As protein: CASSLDRPSRSSYNSPLHF.

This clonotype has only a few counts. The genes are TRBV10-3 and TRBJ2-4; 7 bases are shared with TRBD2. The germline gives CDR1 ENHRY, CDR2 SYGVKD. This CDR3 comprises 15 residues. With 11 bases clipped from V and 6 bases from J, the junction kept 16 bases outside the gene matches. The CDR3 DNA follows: TGTGCCGCCGCCATTGGGGGAGGGCAATCAAACATTCAGTACTTC. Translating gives CAAAIGGGQSNIQYF.

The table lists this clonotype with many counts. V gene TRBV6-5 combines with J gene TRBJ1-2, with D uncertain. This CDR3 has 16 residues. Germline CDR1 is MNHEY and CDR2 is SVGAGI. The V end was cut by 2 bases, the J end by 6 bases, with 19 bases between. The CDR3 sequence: CASSYQYGRFEDGYTF. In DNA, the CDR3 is TGTGCCAGCAGTTACCAGTACGGCCGCTTTGAGGATGGCTACACCTTC.

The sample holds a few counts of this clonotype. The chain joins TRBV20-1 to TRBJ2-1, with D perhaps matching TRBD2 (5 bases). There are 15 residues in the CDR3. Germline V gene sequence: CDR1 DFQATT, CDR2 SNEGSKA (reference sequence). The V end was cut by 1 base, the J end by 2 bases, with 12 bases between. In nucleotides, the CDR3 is TGCAGTGCTAGAGTTTCGGGAACCCCCTACAATGAGCAGTTCTTC. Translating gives CSARVSGTPYNEQFF.

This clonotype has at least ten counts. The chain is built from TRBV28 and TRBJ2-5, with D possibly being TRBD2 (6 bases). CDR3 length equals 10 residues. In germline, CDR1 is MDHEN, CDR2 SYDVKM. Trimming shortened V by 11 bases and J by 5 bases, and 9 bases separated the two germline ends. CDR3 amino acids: CAWRVETQYF. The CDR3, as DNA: TGTGCCTGGAGGGTTGAGACCCAGTACTTC.

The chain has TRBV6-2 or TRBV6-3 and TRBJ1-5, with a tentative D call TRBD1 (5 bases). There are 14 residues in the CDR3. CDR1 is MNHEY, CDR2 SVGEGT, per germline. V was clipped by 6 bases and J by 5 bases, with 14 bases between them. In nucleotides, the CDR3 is TGTGCCAGCAGCTGGAGAAGACAGCATCAGCCCCAGCATTTT. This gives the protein CASSWRRQHQPQHF.